The source of this T cell receptor (beta chain) is a study of blood T cell repertoires in COVID-19. Sequenced by immunoSEQ multiplex PCR; TCRdb stores in-frame clones only, minus some. The sample yields fewer than 300,000 clones, 85% seen once. Sequenced material: peripheral blood. The sequence was collected from a human donor in a cohort sampled during active COVID-19.

CDR3 bases: TGCAGCGTTCGGGGACAGTCCTACGAGCAGTACTTC. The encoded protein is CSVRGQSYEQYF. The chain carries TRBV29-1 and TRBJ2-7; 7 nucleotides match TRBD1. Germline CDR1 reads SQVTM; CDR2 reads ANQGSEA. Trimming removed 5 bases from V and 1 base from J; junction bases left unmatched: 2. The CDR3 is 12 amino acids.